This T cell receptor beta chain was documented in a study of PD-1 blockade in classical Hodgkin lymphoma (dated by TCRdb to 2020 to 2021). Concerning the study at large: Nivolumab dosing was 3 mg/kg intravenously every 2 weeks, continuing until either disease progression or unacceptable toxicity. To define a peripheral blood immune signature of response to PD-1 blockade in classical Hodgkin lymphoma, the study combined TCR beta sequencing with CyTOF. The paper as a whole reports these results and caveats: Among trial patients, those achieving complete response had baseline diversity similar to that of newly diagnosed patients, while diversity was significantly lower in partial responders and progressors. Patients starting nivolumab less than 1 year after ASCT had lower diversity and were excluded from later analyses to avoid confounding by immune reconstitution. CD4+ but not CD8+ TCR diversity rose significantly by C4D1 (p=0.0027 vs p=0.16), most apparent in complete responders (p=0.02). Baseline TCR diversity was reported to be lower in newly diagnosed patients than in healthy donors and to be lower still in relapsed/refractory patients. Only a single clinical trial cohort was studied, and what caused the repertoire differences, possibly disease activity or prior therapy, remained undefined.

The sample's time point label, in plain terms: cycle 1 day 1 (C1D1), immediately before nivolumab initiation. Every trial patient had relapsed after autologous stem cell transplantation, and cohorts A, B and C differed in prior brentuximab vedotin exposure. The trial cohort was composed of about 58 patients with relapsed/refractory classical Hodgkin lymphoma, for whom complete response, partial response or progressive disease was recorded as best overall response. Trial patients were treated with single-agent nivolumab in the multi-cohort phase II CheckMate 205 trial. Best overall response was determined by an independent review committee according to the 2007 International Working Group response criteria. Trial PBMCs were collected just before the start of nivolumab (C1D1) and during therapy at cycle 2 day 1 and cycle 4 day 1. Peripheral blood was collected in 8 mL Vacutainer Cell Preparation Tubes, from which PBMCs were isolated by centrifugation and then cryopreserved.

CDR1 and CDR2, per the germline V gene (reference sequence), are SEHNR and FQNEAQ. V loses 7 bases at its end and J loses 5 bases; junction bases beyond the gene matches: 8. The CDR3 spans 14 residues, from the cysteine through the phenylalanine. Only the CDR3 part of the read is kept: 42 bases, read in frame from the first base. Details on this clone: What antigen it recognizes has not been identified. Base qualities are not provided; no much larger clone lies one nucleotide away.

The Qiagen DNeasy kit was used to extract genomic DNA from unsorted PBMCs and from the negatively selected CD4+ and CD8+ fractions. Amplification of TCR beta CDR3 regions was done by immunoSEQ multiplex PCR with primers that anneal to V and J segments. A synthetic immune receptor repertoire was used to minimize amplification bias, and any remaining bias was removed computationally after sequencing. On the authors' methods: Repertoire diversity was quantified as the Shannon entropy index using custom Python scripts. Unsorted, CD4+ and CD8+ repertoires were analyzed separately, except in combined analyses where CD4+ and CD8+ sequences were merged in silico. Clonal expansion was defined as a frequency increase of at least 2-fold after treatment compared with C1D1, and clones undetected at baseline were assigned a pseudocount of 0.5. Clones with 0 or 1 copy at C1D1 were classified as singleton clones, and clones with 2 or more copies were classified as non-singleton clones. Clones expanded in unsorted samples were labelled as CD4+, CD8+ or unknown by matching protein sequences in sorted samples from the same patient. Diversity changes from C1D1 to C4D1 were tested in paired samples using Wilcoxon tests. The table comes from immuneACCESS by way of TCRdb, which keeps in-frame sequences with V and J called. Part of the clones is missing from these tables; in studies checked, under half for an unresolved V gene and the rest for unknown reasons. V and J calls and clone size are copied from that table; D and trimming were computed from the DNA. This sample is represented by 9,000 to 10,000 clones; 80% to 95% of them were singletons. In total, the top ten clones hold 13% to 15% of the sample.

This TCR was recovered from a human donor with classical Hodgkin lymphoma. The chain joins TRBV7-9 to TRBJ2-3; the central 8 bases match TRBD2. The source material was peripheral blood mononuclear cells (PBMCs), sampled at baseline. The sequence in DNA is TGTGCCAGCACCAAAGCGGGAGAGAAAGATACGCAGTATTTT. The translation is CASTKAGEKDTQYF.